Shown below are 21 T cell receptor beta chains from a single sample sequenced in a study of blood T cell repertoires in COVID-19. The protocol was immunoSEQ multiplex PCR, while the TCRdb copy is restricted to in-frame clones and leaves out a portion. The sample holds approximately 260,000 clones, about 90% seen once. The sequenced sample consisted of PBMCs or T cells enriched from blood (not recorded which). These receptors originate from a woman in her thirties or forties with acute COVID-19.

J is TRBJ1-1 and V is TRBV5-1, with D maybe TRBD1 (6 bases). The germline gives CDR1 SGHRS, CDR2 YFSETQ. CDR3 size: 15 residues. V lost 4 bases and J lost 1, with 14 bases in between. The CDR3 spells CASSILLQGNTEAFF. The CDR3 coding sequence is TGCGCCAGCAGCATTTTGTTACAGGGGAACACTGAAGCTTTCTTT.

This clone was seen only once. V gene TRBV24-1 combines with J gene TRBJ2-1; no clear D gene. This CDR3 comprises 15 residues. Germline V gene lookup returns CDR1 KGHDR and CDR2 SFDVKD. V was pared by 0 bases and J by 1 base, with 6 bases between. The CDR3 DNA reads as TGTGCCACCAGTGATTTGAGACAATCCTACAATGAGCAGTTCTTC. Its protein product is CATSDLRQSYNEQFF.

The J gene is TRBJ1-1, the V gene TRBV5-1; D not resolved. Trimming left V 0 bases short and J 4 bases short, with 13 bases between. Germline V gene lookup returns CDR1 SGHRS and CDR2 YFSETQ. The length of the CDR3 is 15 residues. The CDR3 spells CASSLVLDPGTEAFF. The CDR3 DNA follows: TGCGCCAGCAGCTTGGTTCTAGACCCTGGCACTGAAGCTTTCTTT.

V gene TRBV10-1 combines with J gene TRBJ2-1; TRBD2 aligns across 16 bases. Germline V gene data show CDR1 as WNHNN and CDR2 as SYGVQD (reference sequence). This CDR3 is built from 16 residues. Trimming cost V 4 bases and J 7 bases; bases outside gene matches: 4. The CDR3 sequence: CASSGPGLAGGNEQFF. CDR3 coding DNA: TGCGCCAGCAGTGGGCCGGGACTAGCGGGAGGGAATGAGCAGTTCTTC.

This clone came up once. CDR3 sequence: CASSLDREYYEQYF. The CDR3 DNA reads TGCGCCAGCAGCTTGGACAGGGAATACTACGAGCAGTACTTC. The J gene is TRBJ2-7, the V gene TRBV5-1; D may be TRBD1 (6 bases). The V end lost 0 bases, the J end lost 3 bases, and 10 bases lay between the germline ends. The CDR3 loop spans 14 amino acids. Germline values: CDR1 SGHRS, CDR2 YFSETQ.

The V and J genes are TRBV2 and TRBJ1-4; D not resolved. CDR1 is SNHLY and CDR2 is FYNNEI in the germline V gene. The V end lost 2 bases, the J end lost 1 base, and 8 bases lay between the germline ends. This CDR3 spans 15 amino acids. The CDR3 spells CASSELAGTNEKLFF. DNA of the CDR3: TGTGCCAGCAGTGAATTGGCGGGAACTAATGAAAAACTGTTTTTT.

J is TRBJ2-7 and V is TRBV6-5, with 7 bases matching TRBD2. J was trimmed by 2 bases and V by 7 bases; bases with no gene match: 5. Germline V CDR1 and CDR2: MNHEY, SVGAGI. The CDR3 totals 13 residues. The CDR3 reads CASTAGTPYEQYF. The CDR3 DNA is TGTGCCAGCACAGCGGGAACCCCCTACGAGCAGTACTTC.

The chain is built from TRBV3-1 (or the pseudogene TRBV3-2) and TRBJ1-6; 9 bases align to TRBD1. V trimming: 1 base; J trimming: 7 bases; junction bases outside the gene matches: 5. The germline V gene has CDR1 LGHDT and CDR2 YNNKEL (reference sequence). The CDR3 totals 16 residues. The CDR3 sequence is CASSQVRTGGNSPLHF. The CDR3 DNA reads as TGTGCCAGCAGCCAAGTCAGAACAGGGGGCAATTCACCCCTCCACTTT.

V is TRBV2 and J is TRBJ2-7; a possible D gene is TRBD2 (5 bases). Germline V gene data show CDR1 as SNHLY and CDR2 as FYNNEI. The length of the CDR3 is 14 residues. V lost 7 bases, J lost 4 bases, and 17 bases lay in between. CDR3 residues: CASTATGSAYEQYF. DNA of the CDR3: TGTGCCAGCACGGCGACGGGGTCCGCGTACGAGCAGTACTTC.

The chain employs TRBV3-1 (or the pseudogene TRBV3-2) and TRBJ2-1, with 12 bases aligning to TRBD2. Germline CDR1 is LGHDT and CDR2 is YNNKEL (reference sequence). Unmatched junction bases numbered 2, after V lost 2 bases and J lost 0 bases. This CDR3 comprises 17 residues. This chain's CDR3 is CASSQLAGGSSYNEQFF. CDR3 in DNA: TGTGCCAGCAGCCAACTAGCGGGGGGGAGCTCCTACAATGAGCAGTTCTTC.

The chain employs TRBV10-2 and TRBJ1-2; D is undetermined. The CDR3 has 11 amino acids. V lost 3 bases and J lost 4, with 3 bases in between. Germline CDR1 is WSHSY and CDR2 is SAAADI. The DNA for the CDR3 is TGCGCCAGCAGTGACGGCTATGGCTACACCTTC. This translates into CASSDGYGYTF.

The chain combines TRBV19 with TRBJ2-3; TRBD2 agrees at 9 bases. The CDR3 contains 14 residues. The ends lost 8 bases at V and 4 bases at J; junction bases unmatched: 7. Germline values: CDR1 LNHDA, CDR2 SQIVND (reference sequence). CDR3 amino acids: CASGEGLAPDTQYF. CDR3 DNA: TGTGCCAGTGGGGAGGGACTAGCTCCAGATACGCAGTATTTT.

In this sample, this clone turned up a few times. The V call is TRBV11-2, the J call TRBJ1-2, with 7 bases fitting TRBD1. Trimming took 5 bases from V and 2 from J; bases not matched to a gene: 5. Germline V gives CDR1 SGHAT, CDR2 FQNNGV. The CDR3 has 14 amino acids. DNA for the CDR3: TGTGCCAGCAGCCCGAACAGGGGAAACTATGGCTACACCTTC. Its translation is CASSPNRGNYGYTF.

This CDR3 reads CASSLQGRDTGELFF. The CDR3 coding sequence is TGCGCCAGCAGCCTACAGGGCCGGGACACCGGGGAGCTGTTTTTT. J is TRBJ2-2 and V is TRBV5-1; D possibly corresponds to TRBD1 (6 bases). This CDR3 region has 15 residues. The germline V gene has CDR1 SGHRS and CDR2 YFSETQ. Trimming pared 4 bases from V and 3 bases from J, leaving 13 bases between.

Written as DNA, the CDR3 is TGTGCCAGCAGTTTGACAGGGTCTGGCTACACCTTC. Translated: CASSLTGSGYTF. This rearrangement joins TRBV12-3 or TRBV12-4 to TRBJ1-2, with TRBD1 matching 7 bases. The CDR3 runs to 12 residues. J gave up 7 bases and V 3 bases, and 2 bases lay outside the gene matches.

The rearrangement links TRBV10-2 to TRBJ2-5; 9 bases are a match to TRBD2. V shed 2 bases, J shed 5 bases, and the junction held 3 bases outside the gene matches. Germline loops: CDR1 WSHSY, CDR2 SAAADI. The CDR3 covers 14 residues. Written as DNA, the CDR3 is TGCGCCAGCAGTGAGGCGGGAGGGATGGAGACCCAGTACTTC. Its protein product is CASSEAGGMETQYF.

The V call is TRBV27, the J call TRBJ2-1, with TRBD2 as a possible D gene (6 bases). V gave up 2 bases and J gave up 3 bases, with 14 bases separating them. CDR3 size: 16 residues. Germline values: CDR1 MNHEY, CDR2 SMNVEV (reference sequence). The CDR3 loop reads CASSLVAEEFYNEQFF. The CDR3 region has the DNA TGTGCCAGCAGTTTAGTAGCGGAAGAATTCTACAATGAGCAGTTCTTC.

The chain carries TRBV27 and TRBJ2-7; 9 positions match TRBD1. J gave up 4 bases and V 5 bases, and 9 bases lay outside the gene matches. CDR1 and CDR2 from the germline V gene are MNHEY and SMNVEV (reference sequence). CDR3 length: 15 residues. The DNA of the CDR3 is TGTGCCAGCAGTACTCCCCCTGGACAGGGGTACGAGCAGTACTTC. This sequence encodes CASSTPPGQGYEQYF.

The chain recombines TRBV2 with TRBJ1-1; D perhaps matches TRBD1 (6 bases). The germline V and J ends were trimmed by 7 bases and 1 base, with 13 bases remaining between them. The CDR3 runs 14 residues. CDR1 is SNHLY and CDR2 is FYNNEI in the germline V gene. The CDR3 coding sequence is TGTGCCAGCAATTATGGACAGTCGAACACTGAAGCTTTCTTT. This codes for CASNYGQSNTEAFF.

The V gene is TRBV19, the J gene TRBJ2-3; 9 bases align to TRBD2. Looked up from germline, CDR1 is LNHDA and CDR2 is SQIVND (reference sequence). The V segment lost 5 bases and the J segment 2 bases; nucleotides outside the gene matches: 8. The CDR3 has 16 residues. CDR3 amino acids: CASSPRTSDNTDTQYF. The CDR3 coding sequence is TGTGCCAGTAGTCCCAGGACTAGCGACAACACAGATACGCAGTATTTT.

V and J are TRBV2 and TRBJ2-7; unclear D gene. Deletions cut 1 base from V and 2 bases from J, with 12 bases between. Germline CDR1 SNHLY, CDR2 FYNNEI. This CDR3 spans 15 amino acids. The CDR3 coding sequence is TGTGCCAGCAGTGAAGTCGGGTCTGCTACCTACGAGCAGTACTTC. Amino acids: CASSEVGSATYEQYF.